These T cell receptor beta chains were read from a single sample in a study of blood T cell repertoires in COVID-19. Clones were sequenced by immunoSEQ multiplex PCR, and TCRdb holds only the in-frame ones, with some missing. The sample has approximately 390,000 clones, approximately 89% seen once. The sample comprised peripheral blood. Source of these receptors: a woman aged 55-70 years with COVID-19, enrolled during active disease. The CDR3 runs from the conserved cysteine through the conserved F or W. A D gene is named only where the DNA matches it firmly. The size field is filled for only some rows; it gives once, few, many or a size class.

j_call | d_call | clone_size | v_call | cdr3_nt | cdr3_aa
TRBJ2-5 | . | . | TRBV7-7 | TGTGCTAGCAGCTTAGCGGCGGGCCCGAGAGAGACCCAGTACTTC | CASSLAAGPRETQYF
TRBJ2-1 | . | . | TRBV12-3/TRBV12-4 | TGTGCCAGCAGAGACAGGCTCCTTTTCTTC | CASRDRLLFF
TRBJ2-1 | TRBD1 | . | TRBV10-3 | TGTGCCATCAGTGACACGGGACAGGGGAGTGTGCATGGGCAGTTCTTC | CAISDTGQGSVHGQFF
TRBJ2-7 | . | once | TRBV9 | TGTGCCAGCAGCCCGGGACATGTCAGCTCCTACGAGCAGTACTTC | CASSPGHVSSYEQYF
TRBJ1-1 | . | . | TRBV27 | TGTGCCAGCAGTTTGTATCCGAACACTGAAGCTTTCTTT | CASSLYPNTEAFF
TRBJ1-3 | TRBD1 | few | TRBV4-2 | TGTGCCAGCACCTTCGAACTCGGGACAGGGCTCTCTGGAAACACCATATATTTT | CASTFELGTGLSGNTIYF
TRBJ1-4 | . | . | TRBV9 | TGTGCCAGCAGCGGTACTGGGGGAGGGGAAAAACTGTTTTTT | CASSGTGGGEKLFF
TRBJ2-1 | . | . | TRBV7-2 | TGTGCCAGCAGCTTAGGTAGCGAACTATACAATGAGCAGTTCTTC | CASSLGSELYNEQFF
TRBJ2-3 | TRBD2 | . | TRBV28 | TGTGCCAGCAGCCCCCGGGGGGATCTTACAGATACGCAGTATTTT | CASSPRGDLTDTQYF
TRBJ2-1 | . | . | TRBV5-8 | TGTGCCAGCAGCTTGGGACAGATGAGCTCCTACAATGAGCAGTTCTTC | CASSLGQMSSYNEQFF
TRBJ1-6 | TRBD1 | . | TRBV19 | TGTGCCAGTAGCCTCCAGGGGGCAAATTCACCCCTCCACTTT | CASSLQGANSPLHF
TRBJ1-1 | . | . | TRBV29-1 | TGCAGCGTTGAACACTGGGGGGGAAACACTGAAGCTTTCTTT | CSVEHWGGNTEAFF
TRBJ2-2 | . | . | TRBV9 | TGTGCCAGCAGCGTATCAAGGGGAACGAACACCGGGGAGCTGTTTTTT | CASSVSRGTNTGELFF
TRBJ2-5 | TRBD2 | once | TRBV24-1 | TGTGCCACCAGTGATGGCGGGGGGGCCCGAGAGACCCAGTACTTC | CATSDGGGARETQYF
TRBJ2-1 | TRBD2 | . | TRBV15 | TGTGCCACCAGCCTGATGACTAGCGGGGGCAATGAGCAGTTCTTC | CATSLMTSGGNEQFF
TRBJ1-4 | TRBD1 | . | TRBV5-1 | TGCGCCAGCAGCGTGGGACAGCATAATGAAAAACTGTTTTTT | CASSVGQHNEKLFF
TRBJ1-2 | TRBD1 | . | TRBV29-1 | TGCAGCGTTGAAACACTTCAGGGGGCGGTCTATGGCTACACCTTC | CSVETLQGAVYGYTF